Below are 11 T cell receptor beta chains sequenced from a single sample in a study of blood T cells in healthy people across ages. PCR was performed a second time for about 7 to 12 cycles using a sample-barcoded 5' primer and a J-beta primer mix. MiXCR, run by TCRdb on the 5' RACE reads, gives a single entry per CDR3 protein. This sample has approximately 760,000 distinct CDR3 sequences; approximately 25% occur once, and the top ten carry 9.4%. These records were also assigned to another study, of T cells of mothers and their children.

Specimen: blood. The receptors were gathered from a boy aged 5-17 years in good health.

This clonotype was seen a handful of times. The rearrangement joins TRBV7-2 to TRBJ1-4; 10 bases are shared with TRBD1. The CDR3 runs to 16 residues. Germline values: CDR1 SGHTA, CDR2 FQGNSA. V lost 0 bases to trimming and J lost 5 bases; unmatched junction nucleotides: 3. The CDR3 loop reads CASSLAGQGGNEKLFF. Written as DNA, the CDR3 is TGTGCCAGCAGCTTAGCAGGACAGGGGGGGAATGAAAAACTGTTTTTT. Variable domain in full (rest from reference TRBV7-2 and TRBJ1-4): GAGVSQSPSNKVTEKGKDVELRCDPISGHTALYWYRQSLGQGLEFLIYFQGNSAPDKSGLPSDRFSAERTGGSVSTLTIQRTQQEDSAVYLCASSLAGQGGNEKLFFGSGTQLSVL.

This clonotype was detected only a few times. This chain links TRBV29-1 with TRBJ2-5; 15 bases align to TRBD2. The DNA end is a closer match to TRBJ2-1, so the J assignment may be wrong. Germline V CDR1 and CDR2: SQVTM, ANQGSEA. The length of the CDR3 is 14 residues. CDR3: CSVGLAGGYDEQFF. In nucleotides, the CDR3 is TGCAGCGTGGGACTAGCGGGGGGATACGATGAGCAGTTCTTC.

In its sample, this clonotype was seen a few times. The CDR3 protein is CASSNGLNNYNEQFF. Written as DNA, the CDR3 is TGTGCCAGTAGTAATGGACTGAACAATTACAATGAGCAGTTCTTC. The chain couples TRBV19 to TRBJ2-1, with D possibly matching TRBD2 (5 bases). The CDR3 runs to 15 residues. V lost 4 bases and J 4 bases, leaving 14 bases between the germline ends. Germline V gene data show CDR1 as LNHDA and CDR2 as SQIVND (reference sequence).

This chain links TRBV19 with TRBJ2-5, with D perhaps given as TRBD1 or TRBD2 (5 bases each). V dropped 3 bases and J dropped 1 base, with 12 bases sitting between them. This CDR3 is built from 15 residues. Germline V lookup: CDR1 LNHDA, CDR2 SQIVND (reference sequence). CDR3: CASSIGAGTQETQYF. The CDR3 DNA is TGTGCCAGTAGTATCGGTGCAGGGACCCAAGAGACCCAGTACTTC.

Only a few counts were recorded for this clonotype. The chain uses TRBV15 and TRBJ2-5; D unclear. Trimming shortened V by 1 base and J by 9 bases, and 9 bases separated the two germline ends. This CDR3 region has 12 residues. In germline, CDR1 is LNHNV, CDR2 YYDKDF (reference sequence). The CDR3 nucleotides read TGTGCCACCAGCAGAGTATCCGAGGCCCAGTACTTC. As protein: CATSRVSEAQYF.

This clonotype was seen only a few times. The chain has TRBV9 and TRBJ2-5; possible D gene TRBD2, 6 bases. V lost 3 bases, J lost 2 bases, and 17 bases lay in between. The CDR3 spans 16 residues. Germline CDR1 reads SGDLS; CDR2 reads YYNGEE. As DNA, the CDR3 is TGTGCCAGCAGCGAGCAAGGTGGCGGGGTACAAGAGACCCAGTACTTC. Encoded protein: CASSEQGGGVQETQYF.

This rearrangement joins TRBV11-2 to TRBJ1-4; D remains ambiguous. CDR3 size: 16 residues. Germline CDR1 and CDR2: SGHAT and FQNNGV. V lost 0 bases to trimming and J lost 1 base, with 9 bases between them. The DNA of the CDR3 is TGTGCCAGCAGCTTAGACTTGACTTTAACTAATGAAAAACTGTTTTTT. As protein: CASSLDLTLTNEKLFF. The variable domain in full, completed from reference TRBV11-2 and TRBJ1-4, reads EAGVAQSPRYKIIEKRQSVAFWCNPISGHATLYWYQQILGQGPKLLIQFQNNGVVDDSQLPKDRFSAERLKGVDSTLKIQPAKLEDSAVYLCASSLDLTLTNEKLFFGSGTQLSVL.

This clonotype occurred a few times. V gene TRBV12-3 or TRBV12-4 combines with J gene TRBJ1-6, with TRBD1 identical over 9 bases. The V and J ends lost 4 bases and 6 bases, in that order; junction bases with no gene match: 4. The CDR3 loop spans 15 amino acids. CDR3 amino acids: CASSSQGQGNSPLHF. CDR3 coding DNA: TGTGCCAGCAGTTCCCAGGGACAGGGTAATTCACCCCTCCACTTT.

The chain uses TRBV9 and TRBJ2-3, with 12 bases identical to TRBD2. CDR1 and CDR2 from the germline V gene are SGDLS and YYNGEE. V was pared by 3 bases and J by 0 bases, with 17 bases of the junction left unmatched. The CDR3 runs to 21 residues. CDR3 DNA: TGTGCCAGCAGCGCCTTTCCCGCCGGACTAGCGGGGCCCCCGAGCACAGATACGCAGTATTTT. It is translated as CASSAFPAGLAGPPSTDTQYF.

The rearrangement joins TRBV7-8 to TRBJ2-1; 13 bases map to TRBD2. The DNA matches TRBJ2-5 better at its end, which makes the J call doubtful. The CDR3 loop spans 16 amino acids. CDR1 is SGHVS and CDR2 is FQNEAQ in the germline V gene. This CDR3 is CASSLGTSGDSETQYF. The CDR3 nucleotides are TGTGCCAGCAGCCTTGGGACTAGCGGGGATTCGGAGACCCAGTACTTC.

This clonotype was seen a few times. This rearrangement joins TRBV11-2 to TRBJ2-7; weak D call: TRBD1 (6 bases). The germline gives CDR1 SGHAT, CDR2 FQNNGV. The CDR3 consists of 15 residues. The germline V and J ends were trimmed by 1 base and 5 bases, with 15 bases remaining between them. CDR3 coding DNA: TGTGCCAGCAGCTTAGGTTCCGGACAGTACCACGAGCAGTACTTC. Translating gives CASSLGSGQYHEQYF.